The rows below give T cell receptor beta chains drawn from one sample of a study of T-cell reconstitution after alpha-beta-depleted transplantation in children. TCRdb analysed the PCR reads with MiXCR anew, one entry per CDR3 protein. The sample has around 440,000 distinct CDR3 sequences, under 20% seen once. The sequenced sample was PBMCs, mostly from graft donor cells, obtained 360 days after TCRalphabeta/CD19-depleted stem cell transplant. All receptors derive from a boy less than two years old who had a stem cell transplant for Wiskott-Aldrich syndrome, so the T cells may come from the graft donor. The conserved cysteine and the conserved F or W are not part of the CDR3 here. Not all rows give a size; the values are once, few, many and, for expanded clones, a class.

NA | TRBV20-1 | SARDGFFDSPLH
few | TRBV9 | ASSVGDRGYYEQY
few | TRBV24-1 | ATSDPGHLKGGSYNEQF
few | TRBV28 | ASSFEDQPQH
few | TRBV7-7 | ASSLGQRGETQY
NA | TRBV24-1 | ATSDVALYNEQF
few | TRBV7-2 | ASSLLGRGRDEQY
NA | TRBV14 | ASSQAGLAGWETQY
few | TRBV6-2/TRBV6-3 | ASRRPGGTEAF
NA | TRBV27 | ASSFNTLGDTGELF
NA | TRBV5-5 | ASSHRTGRDTQY
many | TRBV5-1 | ASSFLAGDGTDTQY
NA | TRBV6-1 | ATLAVAGGGETQY
NA | TRBV4-1 | ASSIGTSDQY
many | TRBV29-1 | SVEQGSYEQY
few | TRBV5-1 | ASSRTAGNTGELF
NA | TRBV9 | ASSVGPGPYTGELF
NA | TRBV19 | ASSTVSGNEQF
NA | TRBV12-3/TRBV12-4 | ASSEQRNEQY
NA | TRBV20-1 | SARPLLLNTDTQY
NA | TRBV4-3 | ASSRAGSSYNEQY
few | TRBV2 | ASTRDSTDTQY
many | TRBV7-2 | ASSTSPGPRREQY
NA | TRBV24-1 | ATSDSDRAYEQY